This T cell receptor beta chain derives from a study of human T cells and chemical hapten exposure. The time point was: patch test 2, 6 weeks after DPC sensitization. The treatment was: therapeutic diphenylcyclopropenone sensitization with weekly scalp DPC. TCRdb re-derived calls from the RACE reads in MiXCR, one entry per CDR3 protein. The sample holds more than 75,000 distinct CDR3 sequences, 10% to 13% seen once. Sample: whole blood, taken in connection with sensitization to the hapten diphenylcyclopropenone (DPC). The sequence was collected from a woman under 40 with alopecia areata. Some clones in this sample may be carry-over from other donors' samples.

CDR3 sequence reads: CASSSTQAFF. The CDR3 bases are TGTGCCAGCAGCTCGACGCAAGCTTTCTTT. The chain employs TRBV5-5 and TRBJ1-1; D not certain. Germline V lookup: CDR1 SGHKS, CDR2 YYEKEE (reference sequence). The CDR3 length is 10 residues. Trimming removed 3 bases from V and 9 bases from J, with 6 bases in between.